This passage covers 10 T cell receptor beta chains from one sample sequenced in a study of shared clonotypes between healthy human individuals. Sequenced by immunoSEQ multiplex PCR; TCRdb stores in-frame clones only, minus some. Of 550,000 to 600,000 clones listed, around 81% are singletons. Sequencing was done on a sample of PBMCs. The source of these receptors is a middle-aged woman in good health. Some clones in this sample may be carry-over from other donors' samples.

The chain recombines TRBV10-3 with TRBJ2-1, with 8 bases fitting TRBD2. CDR3 length: 15 residues. The V gene's germline CDR1 is ENHRY and CDR2 SYGVKD. The junction had 9 bases not matched to a gene; V was cut back by 4 bases and J by 7 bases. The CDR3 sequence is CAISAEREGRNEQFF. The DNA of the CDR3 is TGTGCCATCAGTGCGGAACGGGAGGGCCGAAATGAGCAGTTCTTC.

On this clone: At the DNA level, this CDR3 is encoded by other sequences in the same sample as well. The chain uses TRBV7-2 and TRBJ2-5; the match to TRBD1 covers 7 bases. Trimming cost V 5 bases and J 2 bases; bases outside gene matches: 2. CDR1 SGHTA and CDR2 FQGNSA come from the germline V gene. The CDR3 totals 13 residues. In nucleotides, the CDR3 is TGTGCCAGCAGCCCGGGACAGCAAGAGACCCAGTACTTC. Amino acid sequence: CASSPGQQETQYF.

The sample holds many counts of this clone. Other DNA variants within this sample encode the same CDR3. This chain links TRBV7-9 with TRBJ1-1; a possible D gene is TRBD1 (5 bases). The germline V gene has CDR1 SEHNR and CDR2 FQNEAQ (reference sequence). Between the trimmed V and J ends, which lost 2 bases and 1 base, there was a span of 8 bases. The CDR3 consists of 14 residues. Here the CDR3 reads CASSLQGRNTEAFF. The DNA for the CDR3 is TGTGCCAGCAGCTTACAGGGCCGGAACACTGAAGCTTTCTTT.

The chain is built from TRBV19 and TRBJ2-6, with 8 bases identical to TRBD1. Germline CDR1 LNHDA, CDR2 SQIVND (reference sequence). V lost 5 bases, J lost 1 base, and 4 bases stayed unmatched. The CDR3 sequence is 16 residues long. CDR3 amino acids: CASSWTGTSGANVLTF. CDR3 DNA sequence: TGTGCCAGTAGTTGGACAGGGACATCTGGGGCCAACGTCCTGACTTTC.

At least ten counts were recorded for this clone. This same CDR3 is encoded by further DNA sequences in the sample. The chain recombines TRBV7-3 with TRBJ1-1; unclear D gene. This CDR3 is 12 amino acids long. Germline V gives CDR1 SGHTA, CDR2 FQGTGA. The V gene lost 6 bases and the J gene lost 0 bases, with 5 bases spanning the gap. DNA of the CDR3: TGTGCCAGCAGGGGCGTGAACACTGAAGCTTTCTTT. Protein: CASRGVNTEAFF.

This clone was detected many times. J is TRBJ2-7 and V is TRBV5-8; TRBD2 might be the D (6 bases). The V gene lost 5 bases and the J gene lost 5 bases, with 14 bases spanning the gap. The CDR3 length is 13 residues. CDR1 SGHTS and CDR2 YDEGEE come from the germline V gene. The CDR3 loop is CASRARGIHEQYF. As DNA, the CDR3 is TGTGCCAGCAGAGCCCGGGGGATCCACGAGCAGTACTTC.

J is TRBJ1-2 and V is TRBV6-1; 7 bases agree with TRBD1. The J segment lost 4 bases and the V segment lost 4 bases, leaving 3 bases of the junction unmatched. This CDR3 region has 13 residues. The V gene's germline CDR1 is MNHNS and CDR2 SASEGT. CDR3 loop: CASSVTGSYGYTF. For the CDR3, the DNA is TGTGCCAGCAGTGTGACAGGGAGCTATGGCTACACCTTC.

This clone was counted ten times or more. This sequence joins TRBV5-1 and TRBJ1-2; 11 bases are shared with TRBD1. This CDR3 contains 15 residues. Germline V gene sequence: CDR1 SGHRS, CDR2 YFSETQ. With 2 bases clipped from V and 8 bases from J, the junction kept 8 bases outside the gene matches. The CDR3 DNA follows: TGCGCCAGCAGCTTAACCGGGACAGGGGGATTAGGCTACACCTTC. Translating it yields CASSLTGTGGLGYTF.

The chain couples TRBV30 to TRBJ2-5; tentative D call: TRBD1 (5 bases). The germline V and J ends were trimmed by 4 bases and 1 base, with 10 bases remaining between them. This CDR3 spans 13 amino acids. Germline V gene lookup returns CDR1 GTSNPN and CDR2 SVGIG (reference sequence). The CDR3 reads CAWNRLSQETQYF. Here the CDR3 DNA reads TGTGCCTGGAACAGGCTATCCCAAGAGACCCAGTACTTC.

This chain uses TRBV5-1 with TRBJ2-5; 10 bases map to TRBD2. The trim removed 4 bases at V and 3 bases at J, leaving 6 bases unmatched. Germline V CDR1 and CDR2: SGHRS, YFSETQ. CDR3 size: 15 residues. The CDR3 region has the DNA TGCGCCAGCAGCACCCAAGGACTAGCGGAAGAGACCCAGTACTTC. It translates to CASSTQGLAEETQYF.